The present entry profiles one T cell receptor (beta chain) with its context. The antigen is not known. The data derive from a study of beta chain features in type 1 diabetes. What was sequenced were expressed TCRB transcripts, since all of the isolated RNA had been reverse transcribed. The method was immunoSEQ multiplex PCR; TCRdb's version includes in-frame clones alone and lacks a portion of them. The sample has 350,000 to 450,000 clones, over 13% seen once. Overall study results and limits: No resolution was reached here on whether HLA type influences TCRB rearrangement. VDJ junctions from patients with type 1 diabetes contained fewer insertions and more deletions. TCRB repertoires of naive, central memory and Treg cells appeared more similar among patients than among healthy donors. All four CD4+ subsets of Type 1 diabetes patients contained TCRB CDR3s that were moderately but significantly shorter.

Looked up from germline, CDR1 is SGHTA and CDR2 is FQGNSA. V was clipped by 5 bases and J by 2 bases; unmatched bases: 3. This CDR3 is 15 amino acids long. This TCR was sampled from a young woman in good health. V gene TRBV7-2 combines with J gene TRBJ1-5; TRBD1 matches 10 bases. Sequenced sample: naive CD4+ T cells from blood. The CDR3 DNA follows: TGTGCCAGCAGCGCCGGACAGGGGGGCAATCAGCCCCAGCATTTT. As protein: CASSAGQGGNQPQHF.